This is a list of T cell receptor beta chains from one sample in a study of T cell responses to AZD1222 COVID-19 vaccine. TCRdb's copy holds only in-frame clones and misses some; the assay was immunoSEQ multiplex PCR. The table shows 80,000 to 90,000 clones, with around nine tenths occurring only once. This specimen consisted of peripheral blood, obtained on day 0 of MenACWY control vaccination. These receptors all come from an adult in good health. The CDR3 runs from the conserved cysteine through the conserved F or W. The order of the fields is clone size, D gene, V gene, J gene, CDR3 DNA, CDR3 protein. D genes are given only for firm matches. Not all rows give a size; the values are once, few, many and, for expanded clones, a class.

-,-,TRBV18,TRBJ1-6,TGTGCCAGCTCACCATCTATCTATAATTCACCCCTCCACTTT,CASSPSIYNSPLHF
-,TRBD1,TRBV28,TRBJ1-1,TGTGCCAGCAGTCCCGGGACAGCTGAAGCTTTCTTT,CASSPGTAEAFF
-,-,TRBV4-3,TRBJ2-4,TGCGCCAGCAGCCAAGAAAAGGGCTGGGTCAAAAACATTCAGTACTTC,CASSQEKGWVKNIQYF
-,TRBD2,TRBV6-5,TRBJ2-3,TGTGCCAGCAGTTACTACCCGGGAGGAACCACAGATACGCAGTATTTT,CASSYYPGGTTDTQYF
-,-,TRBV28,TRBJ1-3,TGTGCCAGCAGTTCCCCGACAGGACGCTCTGGAAACACCATATATTTT,CASSSPTGRSGNTIYF
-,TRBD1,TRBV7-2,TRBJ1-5,TGTGCCAGCGCGGGACAGTCCAATCAGCCCCAGCATTTT,CASAGQSNQPQHF
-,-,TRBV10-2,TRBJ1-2,TGCGCCAGCAGTGAGGGCAGCCCTAACTATGGCTACACCTTC,CASSEGSPNYGYTF
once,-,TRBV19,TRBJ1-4,TGTGCCAGCCGGGACCGGGTTGAAAAACTGTTTTTT,CASRDRVEKLFF
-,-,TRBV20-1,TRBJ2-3,TGCAGTGCTAGACCCGAAGATACGCAGTATTTT,CSARPEDTQYF
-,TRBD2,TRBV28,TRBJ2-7,TGTGCCAGCAGTGTACCGCGGGGAGCGGGGGACTACGAGCAGTACTTC,CASSVPRGAGDYEQYF
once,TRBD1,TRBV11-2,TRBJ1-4,TGTGCCAGCAGCTCGGACAGGGGTAGGGGAAAACTGTTTTTT,CASSSDRGRGKLFF
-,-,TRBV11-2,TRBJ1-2,TGTGCCAGCAGCTTGTGGGCGAACAGCTATGGCTACACCTTC,CASSLWANSYGYTF
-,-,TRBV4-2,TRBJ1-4,TGTGCCAGCAGCCAAGATTTGACTACTAATGAAAAACTGTTTTTT,CASSQDLTTNEKLFF
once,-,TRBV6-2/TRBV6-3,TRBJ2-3,TGTGCCAGCAGTTCCCCGACCTGGGGACCAGTTTTTGATACGCAGTATTTT,CASSSPTWGPVFDTQYF
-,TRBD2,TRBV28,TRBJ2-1,TGTGCCAGCAGCGACCGACTAGCTTTAGGTGAGCAGTTCTTC,CASSDRLALGEQFF
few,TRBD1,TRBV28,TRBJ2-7,TGTGCCAGCAGATATCAGGGGGCTAACAACGAGCAGTACTTC,CASRYQGANNEQYF
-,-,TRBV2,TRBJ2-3,TGTGCCAGCAGTGAACTCTCCTATACGCAGTATTTT,CASSELSYTQYF